This T cell receptor beta chain emerged from a study of shared clonotypes between healthy human individuals. The germline CDR1 and CDR2 sequences are SGHNT and YYREEE (reference sequence). The CDR3 has 16 amino acids. V lost 4 bases to trimming and J lost 6 bases; unmatched junction nucleotides: 14. Method: immunoSEQ multiplex PCR; TCRdb's copy keeps in-frame clones and lacks some. The sample carries 1,500,000 or so clones, roughly 97% recorded once. General study points: Some naive CD4 clonotypes, 4% to 6%, turned up in common across four donors.

Turning to this clone: What it recognizes is unknown.

J is TRBJ1-2 and V is TRBV5-4; TRBD1 matches at 8 bases. The receptor was derived from a man aged 25-40 years in good health. Sequenced sample: naive CD4+ T cells sorted from blood. Subset indicated: CD45RA+ positively selected. The CDR3 DNA sequence: TGTGCCAGCAGCAAGGGACAGGCTTCGTCTCGGCATGGCTACACCTTC. Its translation: CASSKGQASSRHGYTF.